The 9 T cell receptor beta chains below come from one sample, sequenced in a study of neoadjuvant anti-PD-1 for oral cavity cancer (dated by TCRdb to 2020 to 2022). The label giving this sample's time point can be read as: after neoadjuvant nivolumab, at surgical resection. Libraries were made using the immunoSEQ multiplex PCR assay. This immuneACCESS table, as held by TCRdb, lists in-frame sequences with V and J called but not all clones. Of the missing ones, under half trace to an unresolved V gene in checked studies; the others have no known cause. This sample is represented by tens of thousands of clones; roughly 77% of them were singletons. The top ten clonotypes cover 4% to 5% of the sample. The sequencing used PBMCs, collected after nivolumab (anti-PD-1) treatment. These TCRs come from a person between 35 and 79 years old with oral cavity squamous cell carcinoma.

V gene TRBV7-3 combines with J gene TRBJ1-2; D is uncertain. This CDR3 region has 13 residues. Trimming shortened V by 6 bases and J by 2 bases, and 10 bases separated the two germline ends. Germline V gene sequence: CDR1 SGHTA, CDR2 FQGTGA. CDR3 nucleotide sequence: TGTGCCAGCAGTCTCGACGGAAACTATGGCTACACCTTC. Protein sequence: CASSLDGNYGYTF.

The chain is built from TRBV13 and TRBJ2-7; 7 positions match TRBD2. The CDR3 is 14 amino acids. V trimming: 3 bases; J trimming: 1 base; junction bases outside the gene matches: 3. Germline CDR1 and CDR2: PRHDT and FYEKMQ (reference sequence). The CDR3 here is CASSLGGGSYEQYF. The CDR3 nucleotides are TGTGCCAGCAGCTTGGGCGGGGGTTCCTACGAGCAGTACTTC.

The rearrangement uses TRBV5-1 and TRBJ2-1; D possibly corresponds to TRBD1 (5 bases). Trimming left V 2 bases short and J 8 bases short, with 14 bases between. The length of the CDR3 is 14 residues. Germline loops: CDR1 SGHRS, CDR2 YFSETQ. In DNA, the CDR3 is TGCGCCAGCAGCTTAGGCAGGGTACAGGATGAGCAGTTCTTC. Its translation: CASSLGRVQDEQFF.

The chain carries TRBV5-5 and TRBJ1-6; TRBD1 is a possible D gene (5 bases). Trimming shortened V by 2 bases and J by 0 bases, and 9 bases separated the two germline ends. CDR1 and CDR2 from the germline V gene are SGHKS and YYEKEE (reference sequence). The CDR3 length is 16 residues. CDR3 in amino acids: CASSLDRGSYNSPLHF. CDR3 bases: TGTGCCAGCAGCTTAGATAGGGGCTCCTATAATTCACCCCTCCACTTT.

The count of this clone is one. CDR3 DNA: TGCGCCAGCAGACTTGGGGCCGGACCCTACGAGCAGTACTTC. Amino acid sequence: CASRLGAGPYEQYF. The V and J genes are TRBV4-1 and TRBJ2-7, with D maybe TRBD1 (5 bases). Trimming took off 6 bases at V and 2 bases at J, with 14 bases between the two ends. Germline V gene lookup returns CDR1 MGHRA and CDR2 YSYEKL. This CDR3 comprises 14 residues.

This rearrangement joins TRBV6-5 to TRBJ2-2; a weak D match, TRBD2 (6 bases). This CDR3 is 14 amino acids long. V lost 4 bases and J lost 5, with 11 bases in between. Germline V CDR1 and CDR2: MNHEY, SVGAGI. As DNA, the CDR3 is TGTGCCAGCAGTTCCCCGGGAGAGACCGGGGAGCTGTTTTTT. Protein product: CASSSPGETGELFF.

J is TRBJ2-1 and V is TRBV15, with 11 bases matching TRBD2. The ends lost 0 bases at V and 7 bases at J; junction bases unmatched: 8. The CDR3 totals 17 residues. Germline V gene lookup returns CDR1 LNHNV and CDR2 YYDKDF (reference sequence). The DNA for the CDR3 is TGTGCCACCAGCAGAGATCGAGGTAGCGGGAGGGGTAATGAGCAGTTCTTC. Amino acids: CATSRDRGSGRGNEQFF.

This chain uses TRBV2 with TRBJ1-1; D is unresolved. Germline lookup yields CDR1 SNHLY and CDR2 FYNNEI. Trimming left V 3 bases short and J 5 bases short, with 10 bases between. The CDR3 is 13 amino acids. The CDR3 reads CASSDPGRTEAFF. As DNA, the CDR3 is TGTGCCAGCAGTGATCCCGGACGGACTGAAGCTTTCTTT.

This chain's CDR3 is CASNLQGYTDTQYF. The CDR3 DNA reads as TGTGCCAGCAACTTACAGGGATACACAGATACGCAGTATTTT. The rearrangement joins TRBV2 to TRBJ2-3; a possible D gene is TRBD1 (6 bases). In germline, CDR1 is SNHLY, CDR2 FYNNEI. CDR3 length equals 14 residues. V dropped 7 bases and J dropped 2 bases, with 13 bases sitting between them.